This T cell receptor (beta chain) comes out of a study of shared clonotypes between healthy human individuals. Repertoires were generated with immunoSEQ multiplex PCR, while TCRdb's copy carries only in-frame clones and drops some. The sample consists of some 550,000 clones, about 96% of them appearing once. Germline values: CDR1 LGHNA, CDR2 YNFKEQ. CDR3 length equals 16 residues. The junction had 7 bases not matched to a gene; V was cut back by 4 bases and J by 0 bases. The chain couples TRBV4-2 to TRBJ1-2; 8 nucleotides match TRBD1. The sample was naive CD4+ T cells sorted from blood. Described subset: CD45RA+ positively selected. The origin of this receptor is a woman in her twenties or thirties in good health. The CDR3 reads CASSPTVQGANYGYTF. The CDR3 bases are TGTGCCAGCAGCCCGACAGTACAGGGGGCTAACTATGGCTACACCTTC.